This T cell receptor beta chain was found in a study of cytomegalovirus exposure and HLA in healthy donors. Concerning this clone itself: Its cognate antigen is unknown.

The PCR ran on 60 Vbeta and 13 Jbeta primers. Method: immunoSEQ multiplex PCR; TCRdb's copy keeps in-frame clones and lacks some. The sample has around 160,000 clones, about four fifths seen once. The CDR3 extends over 15 amino acids. Germline loops: CDR1 LGHNA, CDR2 YSLEER. V lost 0 bases and J lost 1, with 8 bases in between. Findings and caveats of the study: DRB1 had the most TCR associations and HLA-C the fewest, a later analysis found, with rates varying by HLA locus. Associated with cytomegalovirus, according to the listing, were 150 to 200 TCR beta chains.

Material: PBMCs. The source of this sequence is a man aged 50-60 years in good health and CMV-seropositive. This chain uses TRBV4-3 with TRBJ2-3, with TRBD2 as a possible D gene (6 bases). The CDR3 coding sequence is TGCGCCAGCAGCCAAGATCCTAGCGGCACAGATACGCAGTATTTT. Protein product: CASSQDPSGTDTQYF.